Below, 7 T cell receptor beta chains from the same sample are listed, as sequenced in a study of blood T cell repertoires in COVID-19. Only in-frame clones appear in the TCRdb table, and some are missing; sequencing was by immunoSEQ multiplex PCR. The top ten hold 3.9% of the sample, which has roughly 140,000 clones, roughly 84% seen once. The sample consisted of PBMCs or T cells enriched from blood (not recorded which). These receptors originate from a man aged 45-60 years in a cohort exposed to, infected with or recovered from COVID-19 (not recorded which).

This chain joins TRBV10-2 and TRBJ2-3; TRBD2 matches at 7 bases. Germline V gene sequence: CDR1 WSHSY, CDR2 SAAADI. This CDR3 contains 14 residues. V was pared by 7 bases and J by 5 bases, with 9 bases of the junction left unmatched. The CDR3 region is CASTPRGELDTQYF. The CDR3 nucleotides read TGCGCCAGCACCCCCCGGGGGGAATTAGATACGCAGTATTTT.

This sequence joins TRBV4-1 and TRBJ1-2; D is undetermined. Trimming took 5 bases from V and 3 from J, leaving 10 bases between them. The CDR3 extends over 13 amino acids. CDR1 is MGHRA and CDR2 is YSYEKL in the germline V gene. The CDR3, as DNA: TGCGCCAGCAGCTATCGGGAGTACTATGGCTACACCTTC. It translates to CASSYREYYGYTF.

The rearrangement uses TRBV27 and TRBJ2-3; tentative D call: TRBD2 (5 bases). The CDR3 loop spans 17 amino acids. CDR1 and CDR2 from the germline V gene are MNHEY and SMNVEV (reference sequence). With 4 bases removed from V and 4 bases from J, the gap between germline ends came to 21 bases. CDR3 residues: CASSSSLWREGPDTQYF. In nucleotides, the CDR3 is TGTGCCAGCAGTTCATCCCTTTGGCGCGAGGGCCCAGATACGCAGTATTTT.

This chain links TRBV5-4 with TRBJ1-3, with a possible D match to TRBD1 (5 bases). This CDR3 comprises 15 residues. The germline V gene has CDR1 SGHNT and CDR2 YYREEE (reference sequence). The germline V and J ends were trimmed by 0 bases and 0 bases, with 7 bases remaining between them. The CDR3 sequence: CASSLGGFSGNTIYF. The CDR3 nucleotides are TGTGCCAGCAGCTTGGGGGGCTTCTCTGGAAACACCATATATTTT.

The chain recombines TRBV12-3 or TRBV12-4 with TRBJ1-6, with D unclear. V gave up 2 bases and J gave up 6 bases, with 5 bases separating them. The CDR3 has 13 amino acids. For the CDR3, the DNA is TGTGCCAGCAGTTTAAGCTTTAATTCACCCCTCCACTTT. Amino acid sequence: CASSLSFNSPLHF.

The DNA of the CDR3 is TGTGCCACCAGTGATCTGCAGAGCACAGATACGCAGTATTTT. Translated: CATSDLQSTDTQYF. The rearrangement links TRBV24-1 to TRBJ2-3; no definite D call. Trimming removed 3 bases from V and 0 bases from J, with 6 bases in between. The germline V gene encodes CDR1 KGHDR and CDR2 SFDVKD. The length of the CDR3 is 14 residues.

This chain joins TRBV2 and TRBJ2-7; D possibly corresponds to TRBD1 (5 bases). The V and J ends lost 3 bases and 4 bases respectively, with 13 bases between them. The CDR3 contains 14 residues. Germline lookup yields CDR1 SNHLY and CDR2 FYNNEI. CDR3 amino acids: CASSDQGFGYEQYF. The CDR3 DNA sequence: TGTGCCAGCAGTGATCAGGGTTTCGGGTACGAGCAGTACTTC. Filled out from reference TRBV2 and TRBJ2-7, the complete variable domain reads EPEVTQTPSHQVTQMGQEVILRCVPISNHLYFYWYRQILGQKVEFLVSFYNNEISEKSEIFDDQFSVERPDGSNFTLKIRSTKLEDSAMYFCASSDQGFGYEQYFGPGTRLTVT.